Below, 31 T cell receptor beta chains from the same sample are listed, as sequenced in a study of Ad26.COV2.S vaccination and SARS-CoV-2 variants. The treatment: about 20 received Ad26.COV2.S at low or high dose, single or two shots; about five received placebo; per-sample allocation not given. Material that was analyzed had been drawn on day 63 after the first vaccine or placebo injection. The assay was immunoSEQ multiplex PCR, and TCRdb's table has in-frame clones only and misses some. The sample includes fewer than 400,000 clones, 90% of them seen just once. The specimen was peripheral blood, collected in a trial of Ad26.COV2.S vaccine versus placebo. The receptors come from a person aged 18-65 years who received the Ad26.COV2.S COVID-19 vaccine or a placebo.

V and J are TRBV7-2 and TRBJ2-5; 7 nucleotides line up with TRBD2. This CDR3 spans 13 amino acids. The germline V gene has CDR1 SGHTA and CDR2 FQGNSA. J lost 5 bases, V lost 3 bases, and 3 bases had no gene match. This chain's CDR3 is CASSFGGKETQYF. The CDR3 DNA reads as TGTGCCAGCAGCTTCGGGGGGAAGGAGACCCAGTACTTC.

The chain has TRBV28 and TRBJ2-7; 11 nucleotides match TRBD1. V lost 4 bases to trimming and J lost 5 bases; unmatched junction nucleotides: 1. This CDR3 region has 13 residues. The germline V gene has CDR1 MDHEN and CDR2 SYDVKM. The CDR3 DNA follows: TGTGCCAGCAGTTGGACAGGGGGCGACGAGCAGTACGTC. It codes for CASSWTGGDEQYV.

V gene TRBV6-1 combines with J gene TRBJ1-4, with TRBD1 matching over 7 bases. The CDR3 has 15 residues. Germline assignment: CDR1 MNHNS and CDR2 SASEGT. V trimming: 3 bases; J trimming: 4 bases; junction bases outside the gene matches: 5. This chain's CDR3 is CASSERDRINEKLFF. CDR3 sequence (DNA): TGTGCCAGCAGTGAGCGGGACAGAATTAATGAAAAACTGTTTTTT.

This chain links TRBV5-1 with TRBJ2-1, with 7 nucleotides matching TRBD1. This CDR3 has 13 amino acids. The junction had 4 bases not matched to a gene; V was cut back by 6 bases and J by 4 bases. Germline-derived CDR1 and CDR2 are SGHRS and YFSETQ. The CDR3 DNA reads TGCGCCAGCAAGACAGGGCCATACAATGAGCAGTTCTTC. As protein: CASKTGPYNEQFF.

The rearrangement uses TRBV7-9 and TRBJ2-1, with 7 bases aligning to TRBD2. Trimming at V came to 5 bases and at J to 4 bases, leaving 8 bases not matched to a gene. Germline CDR1 and CDR2: SEHNR and FQNEAQ (reference sequence). CDR3 size: 15 residues. This CDR3 reads CASSPPGGGYNEQFF. For the CDR3, the DNA is TGTGCCAGCAGCCCGCCCGGCGGGGGATACAATGAGCAGTTCTTC.

The CDR3 loop reads CASSQETGLQSPLHF. The CDR3 bases are TGCGCCAGCAGCCAAGAGACAGGGCTGCAGTCACCCCTCCACTTT. The chain joins TRBV4-3 to TRBJ1-6, with 7 bases matching TRBD1. The V and J ends lost 0 bases and 10 bases, in that order; junction bases with no gene match: 6. Germline-derived CDR1 and CDR2 are LGHNA and YSLEER. The CDR3 consists of 15 residues.

The rearrangement joins TRBV5-6 to TRBJ1-5; D is uncertain. Per germline, CDR1 SGHDT and CDR2 YYEEEE. Trimming took off 4 bases at V and 7 bases at J, with 12 bases between the two ends. This CDR3 has 13 amino acids. This CDR3 is CASSPYQGQPQHF. CDR3 nucleotide sequence: TGTGCCAGCAGCCCCTACCAAGGGCAGCCCCAGCATTTT. The whole variable domain, remainder taken from reference TRBV5-6 and TRBJ1-5, is DAGVTQSPTHLIKTRGQQVTLRCSPKSGHDTVSWYQQALGQGPQFIFQYYEEEERQRGNFPDRFSGHQFPNYSSELNVNALLLGDSALYLCASSPYQGQPQHFGDGTRLSIL.

The chain links TRBV6-4 to TRBJ2-7; D perhaps matches TRBD1 (6 bases). Trimming removed 10 bases from V and 2 bases from J, with 15 bases in between. Germline CDR1 reads MRHNA; CDR2 reads SNTAGT. This CDR3 spans 13 amino acids. CDR3 DNA: TGTGCCACCTCTCTTCGGACAGCCTACGAGCAGTACGTC. Translating it yields CATSLRTAYEQYV.

This clone appeared a single time. Other DNA sequences in this sample translate to the same CDR3. The chain joins TRBV12-3 or TRBV12-4 to TRBJ2-3; no clear D gene. The germline V and J ends were trimmed by 3 bases and 6 bases, with 4 bases remaining between them. CDR3 length: 11 residues. The CDR3 DNA reads TGTGCCAGCAGTTTCGGCGATACGCAGTATTTT. Translation gives CASSFGDTQYF.

The chain links TRBV6-2 or TRBV6-3 to TRBJ1-5; D call uncertain. This CDR3 comprises 15 residues. V was trimmed by 4 bases and J by 5 bases, leaving 15 bases between them. Germline V gives CDR1 MNHEY, CDR2 SVGEGT. The CDR3 nucleotides read TGTGCCAGCAGTTCGAGGTTGGTCTTGGATCAGCCCCAGCATTTT. As protein: CASSSRLVLDQPQHF.

This chain uses TRBV10-1 with TRBJ1-3; no reliable D call. In germline, CDR1 is WNHNN, CDR2 SYGVQD (reference sequence). This CDR3 has 11 amino acids. V shed 8 bases and J shed 4 bases, with 6 bases lying between them. The CDR3 reads CASSGGNTIYF. The CDR3 coding sequence is TGCGCCAGCTCGGGAGGAAACACCATATATTTT.

This clone showed up just once. The J gene is TRBJ2-2, the V gene TRBV15; a weak D match, TRBD1 (5 bases). V lost 1 base and J lost 6, with 15 bases in between. The CDR3 sequence is 16 residues long. CDR1 is LNHNV and CDR2 is YYDKDF in the germline V gene (reference sequence). In DNA, the CDR3 is TGTGCCACCAGCAGAGTGACAGTAGATTGGGCCGGGGAGCTGTTTTTT. It specifies CATSRVTVDWAGELFF. Variable domain in full (rest from reference TRBV15 and TRBJ2-2): DAMVIQNPRYQVTQFGKPVTLSCSQTLNHNVMYWYQQKSSQAPKLLFHYYDKDFNNEADTPDNFQSRRPNTSFCFLDIRSPGLGDTAMYLCATSRVTVDWAGELFFGEGSRLTVL.

The rearrangement joins TRBV20-1 to TRBJ1-2; D is uncertain. Trimming removed 3 bases from V and 6 bases from J, with 5 bases in between. Per the germline V gene, CDR1 is DFQATT and CDR2 is SNEGSKA (reference sequence). The CDR3 consists of 10 residues. For the CDR3, the DNA is TGCAGTGCTAGTGAGAATGGCTACACCTTC. It specifies CSASENGYTF.

V is TRBV20-1 and J is TRBJ2-1, with D unclear. In germline, CDR1 is DFQATT, CDR2 SNEGSKA (reference sequence). V lost 5 bases to trimming and J lost 8 bases, with 10 bases between them. This CDR3 has 11 amino acids. CDR3 coding DNA: TGCAGTGCTGCGGAGCGATATGAGCAGTTCTTC. This sequence encodes CSAAERYEQFF.

The CDR3 reads CASSQAASARRADTQYF. Here the CDR3 DNA reads TGTGCCAGCAGCCAAGCGGCTAGCGCCCGAAGGGCAGATACGCAGTATTTT. The chain combines TRBV14 with TRBJ2-3; possible D gene TRBD2, 6 bases. V was trimmed by 1 base and J by 4 bases, leaving 18 bases between them. Germline V CDR1 and CDR2: SGHDN, FVKESK. The CDR3 is 17 residues long.

This clone has only a few counts. V usage is TRBV18 and J usage is TRBJ2-2; TRBD2 is a possible D gene (5 bases). This CDR3 has 16 amino acids. Trimming shortened V by 3 bases and J by 6 bases, and 17 bases separated the two germline ends. The germline gives CDR1 KGHSH, CDR2 LQKENI. The CDR3 sequence is CASSPFGVEVSGELFF. The CDR3 DNA is TGTGCCAGCTCACCGTTCGGGGTAGAAGTTTCCGGGGAGCTGTTTTTT. Supplemented by reference TRBV18 and TRBJ2-2, the full variable domain reads NAGVMQNPRHLVRRRGQEARLRCSPMKGHSHVYWYRQLPEEGLKFMVYLQKENIIDESGMPKERFSAEFPKEGPSILRIQQVVRGDSAAYFCASSPFGVEVSGELFFGEGSRLTVL.

The table lists this clone with a count of one. CDR3 coding DNA: TGTGCCAGCGGTCGACAGGCTGAAGCTTTCTTT. Its translation is CASGRQAEAFF. The chain carries TRBV7-2 and TRBJ1-1; D may be TRBD1 (6 bases). V lost 8 bases and J 6 bases, leaving 10 bases between the germline ends. The CDR3 covers 11 residues. Germline V CDR1 and CDR2: SGHTA, FQGNSA. Variable domain in full (rest from reference TRBV7-2 and TRBJ1-1): GAGVSQSPSNKVTEKGKDVELRCDPISGHTALYWYRQSLGQGLEFLIYFQGNSAPDKSGLPSDRFSAERTGGSVSTLTIQRTQQEDSAVYLCASGRQAEAFFGQGTRLTVV.

The J gene is TRBJ2-7, the V gene TRBV2, with a tentative D call TRBD2 (5 bases). Trimming left V 7 bases short and J 3 bases short, with 16 bases between. Germline CDR1 is SNHLY and CDR2 is FYNNEI. This CDR3 has 14 residues. The CDR3: CASTPGLADYEQYF. CDR3 in DNA: TGTGCCAGCACCCCGGGCCTAGCAGACTACGAGCAGTACTTC.

This clone was seen once. The chain uses TRBV7-3 and TRBJ1-2; 9 nucleotides align to TRBD1. The germline CDR1 and CDR2 sequences are SGHTA and FQGTGA. CDR3 length: 19 residues. The V and J ends lost 1 base and 3 bases, in that order; junction bases with no gene match: 15. The CDR3 reads CASSLSILVAGTGHYGYTF. DNA of the CDR3: TGTGCCAGCAGCTTAAGTATCCTTGTCGCCGGGACAGGGCACTATGGCTACACCTTC.

The chain uses TRBV9 and TRBJ1-2, with D possibly being TRBD1 (6 bases). The V gene's germline CDR1 is SGDLS and CDR2 YYNGEE. The ends were cut back, 4 bases at V and 8 bases at J, with 21 bases in the middle. CDR3 length: 15 amino acids. The CDR3 region has the DNA TGTGCCAGCAGCCCGAGATTGGGGGCCTTAGAGGGCTACACCTTC. This translates into CASSPRLGALEGYTF.

The CDR3: CASSLIGLGNNSPLHF. Written as DNA, the CDR3 is TGCGCCAGCAGCTTGATTGGGCTAGGGAATAATTCACCCCTCCACTTT. This chain links TRBV5-1 with TRBJ1-6, with D hard to call. Trimming stripped 1 base from V and 5 bases from J, with 13 bases between. This CDR3 is 16 amino acids long. Germline CDR1 and CDR2: SGHRS and YFSETQ.

The rearrangement joins TRBV3-1 (or the pseudogene TRBV3-2) to TRBJ2-5; 9 bases match TRBD1. The CDR3 covers 16 residues. Unmatched junction bases numbered 9, after V lost 4 bases and J lost 3 bases. The germline CDR1 and CDR2 sequences are LGHDT and YNNKEL (reference sequence). CDR3: CASSPMLTGGKETQYF. For the CDR3, the DNA is TGTGCCAGCAGCCCGATGTTAACAGGGGGCAAAGAGACCCAGTACTTC.

The chain employs TRBV5-4 and TRBJ2-6; the match to TRBD2 covers 7 bases. The J segment lost 3 bases and the V segment lost 4 bases, leaving 4 bases of the junction unmatched. The CDR3 totals 15 residues. From germline, CDR1 is SGHNT and CDR2 YYREEE (reference sequence). CDR3 sequence reads: CASSRGGDGANVLTF. CDR3 bases: TGTGCCAGCAGCCGCGGGGGAGATGGGGCCAACGTCCTGACTTTC.

The chain recombines TRBV15 with TRBJ2-1; D perhaps matches TRBD2 (6 bases). Looked up from germline, CDR1 is LNHNV and CDR2 is YYDKDF (reference sequence). The CDR3 contains 13 residues. The ends were cut back, 1 base at V and 12 bases at J, with 13 bases in the middle. The CDR3 protein is CATSRVRREAQFF. CDR3 bases: TGTGCCACCAGCAGAGTGAGGAGGGAGGCGCAGTTCTTC. The variable domain in full, with the rest retrieved from reference TRBV15 and TRBJ2-1, is DAMVIQNPRYQVTQFGKPVTLSCSQTLNHNVMYWYQQKSSQAPKLLFHYYDKDFNNEADTPDNFQSRRPNTSFCFLDIRSPGLGDTAMYLCATSRVRREAQFFGPGTRLTVL.

The rearrangement joins TRBV5-5 to TRBJ1-5, with D unclear. Trimming took 4 bases from V and 5 from J, leaving 13 bases between them. Germline CDR1 is SGHKS and CDR2 is YYEKEE (reference sequence). The CDR3 sequence is 14 residues long. CDR3 DNA: TGTGCCAGCAGCGAACAACCAGATTATCAGCCCCAGCATTTT. This encodes CASSEQPDYQPQHF.

This clone has more than one count but fewer than ten. CDR3 residues: CATTQGETGELFF. Here the CDR3 DNA reads TGTGCCACCACACAGGGGGAAACCGGGGAGCTGTTTTTT. This chain uses TRBV24-1 with TRBJ2-2, with TRBD1 identical over 8 bases. The J segment lost 5 bases and the V segment lost 8 bases, leaving 3 bases of the junction unmatched. This CDR3 region has 13 residues. Germline V gene sequence: CDR1 KGHDR, CDR2 SFDVKD.

The chain joins TRBV5-4 to TRBJ1-1, with a weak D call TRBD1 (5 bases). From germline, CDR1 is SGHNT and CDR2 YYREEE (reference sequence). This CDR3 spans 14 amino acids. The V gene lost 3 bases and the J gene lost 1 base, with 10 bases spanning the gap. In DNA form, the CDR3 reads TGTGCCAGCAGCTCACCTGGGGCGAACACTGAAGCTTTCTTT. This sequence encodes CASSSPGANTEAFF. The full variable domain, its missing parts supplied by reference TRBV5-4 and TRBJ1-1, is ETGVTQSPTHLIKTRGQQVTLRCSSQSGHNTVSWYQQALGQGPQFIFQYYREEENGRGNFPPRFSGLQFPNYSSELNVNALELDDSALYLCASSSPGANTEAFFGQGTRLTVV.

This sequence joins TRBV5-6 and TRBJ1-2; 9 bases are shared with TRBD1. The ends lost 1 base at V and 4 bases at J; junction bases unmatched: 11. Germline values: CDR1 SGHDT, CDR2 YYEEEE. The CDR3 spans 17 residues. The CDR3 sequence is CASSLWDREPLGYGYTF. The CDR3 nucleotides read TGTGCCAGCAGCTTGTGGGACAGGGAACCGCTGGGCTATGGCTACACCTTC. Full variable domain (missing parts from reference TRBV5-6 and TRBJ1-2): DAGVTQSPTHLIKTRGQQVTLRCSPKSGHDTVSWYQQALGQGPQFIFQYYEEEERQRGNFPDRFSGHQFPNYSSELNVNALLLGDSALYLCASSLWDREPLGYGYTFGSGTRLTVV.

The rearrangement joins TRBV19 to TRBJ1-5; D not certain. Looked up from germline, CDR1 is LNHDA and CDR2 is SQIVND (reference sequence). V was clipped by 6 bases and J by 0 bases, with 12 bases between them. There are 15 residues in the CDR3. CDR3: CASSLRSSSNQPQHF. For the CDR3, the DNA is TGTGCCAGTAGCCTCCGGAGTTCTAGCAATCAGCCCCAGCATTTT.

On this clone itself: Other DNA sequences in the same sample also yield this CDR3. This chain connects TRBV6-5 to TRBJ1-2, with a tentative D call TRBD1 (5 bases). CDR3 length: 12 amino acids. V gave up 0 bases and J gave up 6 bases, with 5 bases separating them. Germline V gene lookup returns CDR1 MNHEY and CDR2 SVGAGI. The CDR3 DNA follows: TGTGCCAGCAGTTACTCAGGGGATGGCTACACCTTC. The encoded protein is CASSYSGDGYTF.

The rearrangement links TRBV7-6 to TRBJ2-1; tentatively, D is TRBD2 (6 bases). V lost 3 bases and J 5 bases, leaving 23 bases between the germline ends. CDR3 length: 18 amino acids. CDR1 and CDR2 (germline): SGHVS, FNYEAQ. This chain's CDR3 is CASSFPQEGWRRHNEQFF. The CDR3 nucleotides read TGTGCCAGCAGCTTCCCCCAGGAGGGGTGGCGACGCCACAATGAGCAGTTCTTC.